A few counts support the clone carrying this T cell receptor (beta chain). Its target is not known. Germline assignment: CDR1 KGHDR and CDR2 SFDVKD. The CDR3 consists of 17 residues. V dropped 2 bases and J dropped 0 bases, with 13 bases sitting between them. Molecular barcoded adaptors covering alpha/delta and beta/gamma chains were used on 400 to 450 ng RNA. TCRdb used MiXCR to reprocess the reads, holding one entry per CDR3 protein. The table includes roughly 90,000 distinct CDR3 sequences, 9% to 15% detected once. Every patient had bone marrow sampled while the disease was active. These data come from a study of read filtering for tumor transcriptome and immune sequencing. About the study: Transcriptome libraries were built from DNase-treated RNA.

Study results and limitations: Dropping single-read clonotypes raised IR-seq and RNA-seq shared-clonotype correlation.

The TCR sequence derives from a donor aged 40 or older with multiple myeloma. The rearrangement links TRBV24-1 to TRBJ2-1, with D uncertain. Sequenced: a population of CD138-negative cells sorted from bone marrow. The CDR3 nucleotides read TGTGCCACCAGTGATTCCCCGGCAGTCAGCTCCTACAATGAGCAGTTCTTC. It specifies CATSDSPAVSSYNEQFF.